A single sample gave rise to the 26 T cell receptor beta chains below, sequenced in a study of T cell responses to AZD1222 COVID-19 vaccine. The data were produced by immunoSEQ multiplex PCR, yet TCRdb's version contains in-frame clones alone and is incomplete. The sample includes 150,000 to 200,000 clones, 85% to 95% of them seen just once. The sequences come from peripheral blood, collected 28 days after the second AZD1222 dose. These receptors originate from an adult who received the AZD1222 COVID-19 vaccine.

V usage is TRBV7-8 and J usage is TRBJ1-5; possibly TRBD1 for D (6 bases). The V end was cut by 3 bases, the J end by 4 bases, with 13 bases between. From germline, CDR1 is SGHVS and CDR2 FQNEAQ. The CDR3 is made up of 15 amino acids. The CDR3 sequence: CASSLGAGSNQPQHF. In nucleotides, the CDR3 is TGTGCCAGCAGCTTGGGGGCAGGTTCTAATCAGCCCCAGCATTTT.

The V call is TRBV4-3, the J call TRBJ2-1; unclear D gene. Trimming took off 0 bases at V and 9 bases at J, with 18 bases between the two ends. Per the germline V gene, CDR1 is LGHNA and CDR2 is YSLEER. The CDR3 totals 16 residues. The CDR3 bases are TGCGCCAGCAGCCAAGATTTTCTCGGTAGACGGAGTGAGCAGTTCTTC. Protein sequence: CASSQDFLGRRSEQFF.

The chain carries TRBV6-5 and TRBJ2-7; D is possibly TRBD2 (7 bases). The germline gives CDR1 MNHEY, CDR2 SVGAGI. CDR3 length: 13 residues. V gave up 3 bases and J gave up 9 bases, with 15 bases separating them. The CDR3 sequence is CASSYKGGERQYF. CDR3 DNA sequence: TGTGCCAGCAGTTATAAGGGGGGGGAGCGGCAGTACTTC.

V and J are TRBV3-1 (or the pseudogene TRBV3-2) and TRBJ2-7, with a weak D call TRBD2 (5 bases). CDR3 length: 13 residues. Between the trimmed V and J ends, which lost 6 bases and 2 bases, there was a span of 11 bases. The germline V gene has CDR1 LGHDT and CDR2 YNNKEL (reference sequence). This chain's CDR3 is CASSRSGAYEQYF. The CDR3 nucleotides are TGTGCCAGCAGTAGGTCCGGGGCCTACGAGCAGTACTTC.

The CDR3 here is CASSYYRGSFAEAFF. CDR3 DNA: TGTGCCAGCAGCTACTACAGGGGGTCTTTCGCTGAAGCTTTCTTT. The gene calls are TRBV5-6 and TRBJ1-1; the match to TRBD1 covers 8 bases. The CDR3 sequence is 15 residues long. Germline V gene data show CDR1 as SGHDT and CDR2 as YYEEEE. The trim removed 3 bases at V and 6 bases at J, leaving 10 bases unmatched.

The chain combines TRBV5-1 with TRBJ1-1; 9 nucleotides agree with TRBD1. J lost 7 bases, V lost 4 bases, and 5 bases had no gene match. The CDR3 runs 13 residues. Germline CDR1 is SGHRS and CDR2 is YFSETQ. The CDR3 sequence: CASSPGQGYEAFF. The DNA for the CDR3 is TGCGCCAGCAGCCCGGGACAGGGATATGAAGCTTTCTTT. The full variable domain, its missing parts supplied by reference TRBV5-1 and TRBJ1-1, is KAGVTQTPRYLIKTRGQQVTLSCSPISGHRSVSWYQQTPGQGLQFLFEYFSETQRNKGNFPGRFSGRQFSNSRSEMNVSTLELGDSALYLCASSPGQGYEAFFGQGTRLTVV.

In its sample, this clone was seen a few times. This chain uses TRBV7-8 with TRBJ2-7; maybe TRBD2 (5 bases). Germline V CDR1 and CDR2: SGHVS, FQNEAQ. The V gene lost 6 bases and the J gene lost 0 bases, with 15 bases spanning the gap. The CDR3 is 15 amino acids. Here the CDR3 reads CASRPGWGNSYEQYF. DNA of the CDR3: TGTGCCAGCAGGCCGGGGTGGGGAAACTCCTACGAGCAGTACTTC.

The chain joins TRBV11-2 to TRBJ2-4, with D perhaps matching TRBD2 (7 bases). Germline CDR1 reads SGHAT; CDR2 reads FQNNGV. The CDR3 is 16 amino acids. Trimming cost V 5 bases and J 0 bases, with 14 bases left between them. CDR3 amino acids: CASSRYGGLAKNIQYF. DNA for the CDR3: TGTGCCAGCAGCCGTTACGGGGGGCTAGCCAAAAACATTCAGTACTTC.

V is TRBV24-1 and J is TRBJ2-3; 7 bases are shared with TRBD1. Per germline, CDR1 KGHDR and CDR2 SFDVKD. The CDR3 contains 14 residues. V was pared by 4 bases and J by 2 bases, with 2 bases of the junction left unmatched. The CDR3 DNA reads TGTGCCACCAGTGACGACAGGGACACAGATACGCAGTATTTT. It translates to CATSDDRDTDTQYF.

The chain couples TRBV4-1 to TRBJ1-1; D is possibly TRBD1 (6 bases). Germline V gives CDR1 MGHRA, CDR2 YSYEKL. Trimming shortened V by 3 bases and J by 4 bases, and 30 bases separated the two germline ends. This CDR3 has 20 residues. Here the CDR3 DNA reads TGCGCCAGCAGCCATTCGTACATGGGGAAACCCCGAGGGGGTGGCACTGAAGCTTTCTTT. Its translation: CASSHSYMGKPRGGGTEAFF.

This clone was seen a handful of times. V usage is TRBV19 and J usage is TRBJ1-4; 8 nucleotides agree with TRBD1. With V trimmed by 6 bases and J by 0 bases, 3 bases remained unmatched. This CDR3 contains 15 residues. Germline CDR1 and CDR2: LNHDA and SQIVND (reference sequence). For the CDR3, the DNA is TGTGCCAGTAGGAAACAGGGGGCAACTAATGAAAAACTGTTTTTT. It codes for CASRKQGATNEKLFF.

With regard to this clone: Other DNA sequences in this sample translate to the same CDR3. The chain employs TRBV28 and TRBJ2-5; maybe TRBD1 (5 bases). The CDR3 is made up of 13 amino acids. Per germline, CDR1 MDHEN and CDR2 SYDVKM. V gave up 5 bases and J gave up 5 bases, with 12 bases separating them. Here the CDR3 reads CASSPGQGETQYF. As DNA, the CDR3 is TGTGCCAGCAGTCCCGGGCAGGGTGAGACCCAGTACTTC. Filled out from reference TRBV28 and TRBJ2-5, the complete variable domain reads DVKVTQSSRYLVKRTGEKVFLECVQDMDHENMFWYRQDPGLGLRLIYFSYDVKMKEKGDIPEGYSVSREKKERFSLILESASTNQTSMYLCASSPGQGETQYFGPGTRLLVL.

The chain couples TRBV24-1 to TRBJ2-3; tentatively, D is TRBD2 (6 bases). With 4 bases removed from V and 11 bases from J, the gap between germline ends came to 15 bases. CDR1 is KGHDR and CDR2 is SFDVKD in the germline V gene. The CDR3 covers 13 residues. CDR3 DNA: TGTGCCACCAGTGACACTGGGACTGGCCGGCAGTATTTT. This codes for CATSDTGTGRQYF.

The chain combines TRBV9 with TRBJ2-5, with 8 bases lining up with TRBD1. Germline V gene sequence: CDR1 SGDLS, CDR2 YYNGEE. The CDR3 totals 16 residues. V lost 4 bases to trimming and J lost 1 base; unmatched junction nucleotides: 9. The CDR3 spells CASSSGDRTFQETQYF. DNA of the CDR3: TGTGCCAGCAGCTCAGGGGACAGGACCTTCCAAGAGACCCAGTACTTC.

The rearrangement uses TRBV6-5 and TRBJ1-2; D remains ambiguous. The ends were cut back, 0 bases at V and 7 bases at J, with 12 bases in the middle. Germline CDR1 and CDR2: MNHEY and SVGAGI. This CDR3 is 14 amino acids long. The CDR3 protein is CASSYSRRDLGYTF. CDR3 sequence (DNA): TGTGCCAGCAGTTACTCCAGAAGGGATCTTGGCTACACCTTC.

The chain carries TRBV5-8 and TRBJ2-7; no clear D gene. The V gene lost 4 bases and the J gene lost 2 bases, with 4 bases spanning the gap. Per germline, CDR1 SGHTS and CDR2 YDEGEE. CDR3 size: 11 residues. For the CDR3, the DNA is TGTGCCAGCAGCCTTACCTACGAGCAGTACTTC. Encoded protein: CASSLTYEQYF.

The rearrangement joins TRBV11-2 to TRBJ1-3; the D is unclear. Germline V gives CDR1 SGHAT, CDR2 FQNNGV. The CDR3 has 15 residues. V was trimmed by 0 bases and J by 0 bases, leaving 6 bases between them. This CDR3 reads CASSLDLGSGNTIYF. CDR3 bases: TGTGCCAGCAGCTTAGATCTCGGCTCTGGAAACACCATATATTTT.

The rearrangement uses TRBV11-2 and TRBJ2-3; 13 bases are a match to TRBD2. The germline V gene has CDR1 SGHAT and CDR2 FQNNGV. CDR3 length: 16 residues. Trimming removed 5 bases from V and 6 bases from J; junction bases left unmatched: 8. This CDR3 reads CASSLELAGGLDTQYF. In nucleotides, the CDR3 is TGTGCCAGCAGCCTCGAACTAGCGGGAGGGTTGGATACGCAGTATTTT.

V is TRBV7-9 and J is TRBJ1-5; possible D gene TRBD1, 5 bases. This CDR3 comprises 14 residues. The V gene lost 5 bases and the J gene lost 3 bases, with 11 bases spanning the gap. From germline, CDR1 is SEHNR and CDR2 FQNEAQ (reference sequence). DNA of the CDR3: TGTGCCAGCAGCCTGACAGTGACCAATCAGCCCCAGCATTTT. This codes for CASSLTVTNQPQHF.

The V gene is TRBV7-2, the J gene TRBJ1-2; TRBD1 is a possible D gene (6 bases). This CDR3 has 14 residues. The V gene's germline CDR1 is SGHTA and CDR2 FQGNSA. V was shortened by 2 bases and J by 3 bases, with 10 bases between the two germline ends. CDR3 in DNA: TGTGCCAGCAGCTTATACAGGGCAGACTATGGCTACACCTTC. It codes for CASSLYRADYGYTF.

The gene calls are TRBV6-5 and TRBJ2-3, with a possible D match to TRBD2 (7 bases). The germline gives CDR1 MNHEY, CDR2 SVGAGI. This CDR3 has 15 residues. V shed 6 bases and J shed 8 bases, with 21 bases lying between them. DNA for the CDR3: TGTGCCAGCAGAGCCCGGGGGAGGGGGGCCCCTACGCAGTATTTT. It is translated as CASRARGRGAPTQYF.

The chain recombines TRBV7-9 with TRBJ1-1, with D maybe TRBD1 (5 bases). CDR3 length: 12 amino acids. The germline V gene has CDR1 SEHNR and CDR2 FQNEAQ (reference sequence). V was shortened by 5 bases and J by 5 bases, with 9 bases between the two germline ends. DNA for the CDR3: TGTGCCAGCAGCCACGGGGGGACTGAAGCTTTCTTT. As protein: CASSHGGTEAFF.

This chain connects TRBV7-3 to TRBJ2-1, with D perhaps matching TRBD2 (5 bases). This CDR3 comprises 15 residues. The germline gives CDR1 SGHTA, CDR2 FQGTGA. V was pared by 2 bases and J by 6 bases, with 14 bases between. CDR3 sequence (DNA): TGTGCCAGCAGCTTATTAGTTGCTAGCTCCAATGAGCAGTTCTTC. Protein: CASSLLVASSNEQFF.

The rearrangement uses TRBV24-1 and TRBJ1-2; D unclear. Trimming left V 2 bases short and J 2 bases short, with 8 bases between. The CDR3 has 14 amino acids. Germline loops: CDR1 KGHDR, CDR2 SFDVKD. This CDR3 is CATSDSGRNYGYTF. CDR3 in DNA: TGTGCCACCAGTGATTCGGGCAGGAACTATGGCTACACCTTC.

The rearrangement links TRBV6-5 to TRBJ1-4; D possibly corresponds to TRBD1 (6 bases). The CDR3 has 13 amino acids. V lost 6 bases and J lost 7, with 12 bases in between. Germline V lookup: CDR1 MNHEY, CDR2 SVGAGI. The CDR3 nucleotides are TGTGCCAGCAGGATCCGACAGGCTGAAAAACTGTTTTTT. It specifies CASRIRQAEKLFF.

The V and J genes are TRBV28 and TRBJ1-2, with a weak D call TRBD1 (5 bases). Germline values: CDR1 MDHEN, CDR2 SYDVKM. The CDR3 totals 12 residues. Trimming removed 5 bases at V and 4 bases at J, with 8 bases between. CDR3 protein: CASSVTAYGYTF. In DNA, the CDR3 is TGTGCCAGCAGTGTGACAGCCTATGGCTACACCTTC.